A selection of T cell receptor beta chains follows, all from one sample in a study of long-term antiretroviral therapy in people with HIV. The data were produced by immunoSEQ multiplex PCR, yet TCRdb's version contains in-frame clones alone and is incomplete. The sample records about 21,000 clones, around 84% being singletons. The sequences come from unsorted PBMCs, collected 1.3 years after starting antiretroviral therapy. Source of these receptors: a man between 60 and 75 years old with HIV. Each CDR3 is given with its conserved first and last residue. The D gene is left open where the match is weak. Only some rows state a clone size, as once, few, many or a class for expanded clones.

CDR3aa	CDR3nt	len	abundance	j_gene	v_gene	d_gene
CASSQAGAGNYGYTF	TGCGCCAGCAGCCAAGCAGGGGCGGGTAACTATGGCTACACCTTC	15	once	TRBJ1-2	TRBV4-3	NA
CASTPRDGYGYTF	TGTGCCAGCACCCCCCGGGATGGCTATGGCTACACCTTC	13	NA	TRBJ1-2	TRBV9	NA
CASSPRGMGQETQYF	TGTGCCAGCTCACCACGTGGTATGGGCCAAGAGACCCAGTACTTC	15	NA	TRBJ2-5	TRBV18	NA
CAISEGFLEGDSNQPQHF	TGTGCCATCAGTGAAGGGTTTCTAGAAGGGGATAGCAATCAGCCCCAGCATTTT	18	once	TRBJ1-5	TRBV10-3	NA
CASSLYGTGTTDTQYF	TGTGCCAGCAGCTTATATGGGACAGGGACCACAGATACGCAGTATTTT	16	NA	TRBJ2-3	TRBV7-8	TRBD1
CASSLARETQYF	TGTGCCAGCAGCTTAGCTAGGGAGACCCAGTACTTC	12	NA	TRBJ2-5	TRBV7-2	NA
CASSEGQPLRGYTF	TGTGCCAGCAGTGAGGGACAACCCCTAAGGGGCTACACCTTC	14	NA	TRBJ1-2	TRBV7-9	NA
CASSLDGLEEPQHF	TGCGCCAGCAGCTTGGATGGGTTGGAGGAGCCCCAGCATTTT	14	NA	TRBJ1-5	TRBV5-1	NA
CASSLAVGSDGYTF	TGTGCCAGCAGCTTAGCGGTGGGGTCTGATGGCTACACCTTC	14	NA	TRBJ1-2	TRBV7-8	NA
CASSLAGKSSYNEQFF	TGCGCCAGCAGCTTGGCGGGGAAAAGCTCCTACAATGAGCAGTTCTTC	16	NA	TRBJ2-1	TRBV5-1	NA
CASSPRDSGYEQYF	TGTGCCAGCAGCCCCCGGGATTCCGGATACGAGCAGTACTTC	14	NA	TRBJ2-7	TRBV7-2	NA
CASSPPSRVYEQYF	TGTGCCAGCTCACCACCGAGCAGGGTTTACGAGCAGTACTTC	14	NA	TRBJ2-7	TRBV18	NA
CASSEGPSYEQYF	TGTGCCAGCAGTGAGGGCCCCTCCTACGAGCAGTACTTC	13	NA	TRBJ2-7	TRBV2	NA
CASSQDPTSGGATDTQYF	TGCGCCAGCAGCCAAGATCCAACTAGCGGGGGGGCCACAGATACGCAGTATTTT	18	NA	TRBJ2-3	TRBV4-3	TRBD2
CATSRPDPSGYTF	TGTGCCACCAGCCGTCCTGACCCGTCCGGCTACACCTTC	13	NA	TRBJ1-2	TRBV15	NA
CASSDPGQGIHEQYF	TGTGCCAGCAGTGACCCCGGACAGGGAATTCACGAGCAGTACTTC	15	NA	TRBJ2-7	TRBV6-4	TRBD1
CASSSGQGGNNQPQHF	TGCGCCAGCAGCTCAGGACAGGGGGGTAACAATCAGCCCCAGCATTTT	16	NA	TRBJ1-5	TRBV5-1	TRBD1
CASSFYDPGLAGGTPSTDTQYF	TGTGCCAGCAGCTTCTACGATCCGGGACTAGCGGGGGGGACCCCTAGCACAGATACGCAGTATTTT	22	few	TRBJ2-3	TRBV13	TRBD2
CASSQLPGQISYEQYF	TGCGCCAGCAGCCAACTACCGGGACAGATCTCCTACGAGCAGTACTTC	16	NA	TRBJ2-7	TRBV4-1	TRBD1
CASSLETGMGTEAFF	TGTGCCAGCAGTTTAGAGACAGGGATGGGCACTGAAGCTTTCTTT	15	NA	TRBJ1-1	TRBV27	TRBD1
CASSWQVNEKLFF	TGTGCCAGTAGCTGGCAGGTTAATGAAAAACTGTTTTTT	13	few	TRBJ1-4	TRBV19	NA
CASSLTGSWYGYTF	TGTGCCAGCAGTCTGACCGGGAGTTGGTATGGCTACACCTTC	14	NA	TRBJ1-2	TRBV6-6	NA
CASWEPRGGEKLFF	TGTGCCAGCTGGGAACCCAGGGGTGGAGAAAAACTGTTTTTT	14	few	TRBJ1-4	TRBV28	NA
CASSPGDGRNYGYTF	TGTGCCAGCAGCCCGGGGGACGGCCGGAACTATGGCTACACCTTC	15	NA	TRBJ1-2	TRBV5-5	NA
CASSSRPNNEQFF	TGTGCCAGCAGCTCTCGACCAAACAATGAGCAGTTCTTC	13	NA	TRBJ2-1	TRBV11-3	NA
CASSTTSGRATGELFF	TGTGCCAGCAGCACTACTAGCGGGAGGGCCACCGGGGAGCTGTTTTTT	16	NA	TRBJ2-2	TRBV7-3	TRBD2
CASSDGGEQYF	TGTGCCAGCAGCGATGGCGGCGAGCAGTACTTC	11	NA	TRBJ2-7	TRBV7-7	NA
CASSYSRVGYEYF	TGTGCCAGCAGTTATTCAAGGGTGGGGTACGAGTATTTT	13	NA	TRBJ2-3	TRBV6-5	NA
CASTDRVEEQYF	TGTGCCAGCACCGACAGGGTAGAGGAGCAGTACTTC	12	few	TRBJ2-7	TRBV6-1	TRBD1
CASSFSEGGTGELFF	TGCGCCAGCAGCTTCTCCGAGGGGGGCACCGGGGAGCTGTTTTTT	15	NA	TRBJ2-2	TRBV5-1	NA
CASSPTGTRTYNEQFF	TGTGCCAGCTCCCCAACCGGGACACGGACCTACAATGAGCAGTTCTTC	16	NA	TRBJ2-1	TRBV18	NA
CSARDIFPAFF	TGCAGTGCTAGAGATATTTTTCCAGCTTTCTTT	11	NA	TRBJ1-1	TRBV20-1	NA
CATSRSSFDRDKAFF	TGTGCCACCAGCAGATCCTCCTTTGACAGGGATAAAGCTTTCTTT	15	NA	TRBJ1-1	TRBV15	TRBD1
CAISEIQGLMNTEAFF	TGTGCCATCAGTGAGATCCAGGGCCTTATGAACACTGAAGCTTTCTTT	16	few	TRBJ1-1	TRBV10-3	NA
CATHPGGVGYGYTF	TGTGCCACCCACCCCGGGGGCGTTGGCTATGGCTACACCTTC	14	NA	TRBJ1-2	TRBV6-5	NA
CASSPGSGSLGEQYF	TGTGCCAGCAGCCCCGGGAGCGGGTCTTTGGGCGAGCAGTACTTC	15	NA	TRBJ2-7	TRBV7-2	NA
CSVDRLGRNYGYTF	TGCAGCGTTGATCGTCTCGGACGGAACTATGGCTACACCTTC	14	few	TRBJ1-2	TRBV29-1	NA
CASSTSGTALSNQPQHF	TGTGCCAGTAGTACCTCCGGGACGGCACTTAGCAATCAGCCCCAGCATTTT	17	NA	TRBJ1-5	TRBV19	NA
CSVEEGSGTQYF	TGCAGCGTTGAAGAGGGTTCGGGGACCCAGTACTTC	12	NA	TRBJ2-5	TRBV29-1	NA
CSVVGDLQGEKLFF	TGCAGCGTTGTGGGGGACCTGCAGGGGGAAAAACTGTTTTTT	14	NA	TRBJ1-4	TRBV29-1	NA
CASSPGLASDTQYF	TGTGCCAGCAGTCCGGGACTAGCATCAGATACGCAGTATTTT	14	NA	TRBJ2-3	TRBV7-9	TRBD2
CASSLEGQGGTEAFF	TGCGCCAGCAGCTTGGAGGGACAGGGAGGGACTGAAGCTTTCTTT	15	NA	TRBJ1-1	TRBV5-1	TRBD1
CASSPGRVNYEQYF	TGCGCCAGCAGCCCCGGGAGAGTCAACTACGAGCAGTACTTC	14	once	TRBJ2-7	TRBV5-1	NA
CASRQPGLAGEETQYF	TGTGCCAGCAGACAACCGGGACTAGCGGGGGAAGAGACCCAGTACTTC	16	NA	TRBJ2-5	TRBV6-6	TRBD2
CASSPGQGGLAGELFF	TGCGCCAGCAGCCCTGGACAGGGTGGTCTGGCCGGGGAGCTGTTTTTT	16	NA	TRBJ2-2	TRBV5-1	TRBD1
CASSFPLGAQYF	TGTGCCAGCAGCTTCCCCTTGGGAGCCCAGTACTTC	12	NA	TRBJ2-5	TRBV7-2	NA
CASSLVLAGSYEQYF	TGTGCCAGCAGCTTAGTACTAGCGGGGAGCTACGAGCAGTACTTC	15	NA	TRBJ2-7	TRBV7-8	TRBD2
CASSQGAGILPTQYF	TGTGCCAGCAGCCAGGGCGCAGGGATCTTGCCGACCCAGTACTTC	15	NA	TRBJ2-5	TRBV7-9	NA
CASRYSTEAFF	TGTGCCAGCAGATACAGCACGGAAGCTTTCTTT	11	few	TRBJ1-1	TRBV2	NA
CAISERGGYSYEQYF	TGTGCCATCAGTGAGCGGGGAGGGTATTCCTACGAGCAGTACTTC	15	NA	TRBJ2-7	TRBV10-3	TRBD2
CASSLDPPGGLYEQYF	TGTGCCAGCAGCTTAGATCCCCCGGGAGGGCTCTACGAGCAGTACTTC	16	NA	TRBJ2-7	TRBV7-9	TRBD2
CASSLAGGPNYGYTF	TGTGCCAGCAGCTTAGCAGGAGGGCCTAACTATGGCTACACCTTC	15	NA	TRBJ1-2	TRBV7-9	NA